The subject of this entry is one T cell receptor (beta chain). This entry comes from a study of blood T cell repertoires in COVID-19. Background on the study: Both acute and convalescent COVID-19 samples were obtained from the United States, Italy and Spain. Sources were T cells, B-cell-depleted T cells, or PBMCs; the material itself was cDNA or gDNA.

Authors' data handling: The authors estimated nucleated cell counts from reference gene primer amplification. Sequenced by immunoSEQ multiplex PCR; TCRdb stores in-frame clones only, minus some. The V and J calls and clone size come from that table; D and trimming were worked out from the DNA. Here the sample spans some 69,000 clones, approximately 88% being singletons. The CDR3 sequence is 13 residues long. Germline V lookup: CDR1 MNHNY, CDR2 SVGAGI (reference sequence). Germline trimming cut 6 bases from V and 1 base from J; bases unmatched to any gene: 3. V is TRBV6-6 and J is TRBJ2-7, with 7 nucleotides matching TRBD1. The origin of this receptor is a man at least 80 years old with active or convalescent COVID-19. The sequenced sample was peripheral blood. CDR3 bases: TGTGCCAGCAGCAGACAGGGATCCTACGAGCAGTACTTC. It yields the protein CASSRQGSYEQYF.